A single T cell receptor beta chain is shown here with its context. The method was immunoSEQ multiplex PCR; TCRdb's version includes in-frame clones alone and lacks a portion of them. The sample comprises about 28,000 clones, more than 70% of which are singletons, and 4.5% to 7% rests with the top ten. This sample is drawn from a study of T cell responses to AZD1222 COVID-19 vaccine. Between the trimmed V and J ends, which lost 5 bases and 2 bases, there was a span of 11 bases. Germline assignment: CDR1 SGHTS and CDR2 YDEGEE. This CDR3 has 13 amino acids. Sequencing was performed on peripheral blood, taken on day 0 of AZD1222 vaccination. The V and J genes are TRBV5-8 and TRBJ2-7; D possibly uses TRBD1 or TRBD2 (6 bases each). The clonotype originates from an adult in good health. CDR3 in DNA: TGTGCCAGCAGGATAAGGGGGGCCTACGAGCAGTACGTC. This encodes CASRIRGAYEQYV.